Below, one T cell receptor beta chain is given with its context. No antigen is known for it. With 60 Vbeta and 13 Jbeta primers, the PCR was carried out. TCRdb's table, derived via immunoSEQ multiplex PCR, lists solely in-frame clones and lacks some. Of 150,000 to 200,000 clones listed, roughly 80% were seen once; the top ten hold 1.3%. The data originate from a study of cytomegalovirus exposure and HLA in healthy donors. Looking at the study overall: HLA-typed donors were the source of about 85 million unique TCRs held in an early data release. Study-level points and caveats: Compared with the roughly 730-donor mean, an Asian-associated ancestry cluster reportedly had fewer N-insertions, according to a later analysis. Being productive about 87% or about 30% of the time was typical of most TCR beta V segments in an earlier analysis. Among TCR beta chains of equal frequency, HLA-associated ones were more clonally expanded in a later analysis.

This CDR3 comprises 14 residues. Germline CDR1 SGHDN, CDR2 FVKESK. Trimming cost V 5 bases and J 1 base; bases outside gene matches: 4. The genes are TRBV14 and TRBJ2-7, with TRBD2 identical over 8 bases. Sequencing was performed on PBMCs. The receptor's source is a man aged 50 to 59 in good health and CMV-seropositive. CDR3 sequence (DNA): TGTGCCAGCAGCAGCACGGGGGGGTCCTACGAGCAGTACTTC. As protein: CASSSTGGSYEQYF.